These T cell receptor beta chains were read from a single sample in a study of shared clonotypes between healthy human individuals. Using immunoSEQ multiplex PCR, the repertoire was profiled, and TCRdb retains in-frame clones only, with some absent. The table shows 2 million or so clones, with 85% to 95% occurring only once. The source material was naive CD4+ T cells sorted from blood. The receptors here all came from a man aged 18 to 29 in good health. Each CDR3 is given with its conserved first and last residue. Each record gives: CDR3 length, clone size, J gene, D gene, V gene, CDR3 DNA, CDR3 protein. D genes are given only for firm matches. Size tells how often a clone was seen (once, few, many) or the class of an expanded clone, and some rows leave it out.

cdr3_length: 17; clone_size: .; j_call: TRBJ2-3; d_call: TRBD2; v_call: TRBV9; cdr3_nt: TGTGCCAGCAGCCCAGGACTAGCGGGAGGGATGACAGATACGCAGTATTTT; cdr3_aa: CASSPGLAGGMTDTQYF
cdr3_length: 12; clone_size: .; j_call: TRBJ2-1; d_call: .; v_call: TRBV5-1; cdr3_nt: TGCGCCAGCAGCTTGGACCCGGATGAGCAGTTCTTC; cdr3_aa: CASSLDPDEQFF
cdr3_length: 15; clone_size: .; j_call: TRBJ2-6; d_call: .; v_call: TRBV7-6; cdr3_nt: TGTGCCAGCAGCCCCGGGGGTTCTGGGGCCAACGTCCTGACTTTC; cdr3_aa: CASSPGGSGANVLTF
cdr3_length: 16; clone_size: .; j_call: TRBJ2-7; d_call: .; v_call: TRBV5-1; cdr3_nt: TGCGCCAGCAGCTTGGGCGGTAGCGACAGCTCCTACGAGCAGTACTTC; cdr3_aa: CASSLGGSDSSYEQYF
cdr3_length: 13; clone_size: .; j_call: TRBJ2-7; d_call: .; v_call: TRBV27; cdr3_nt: TGTGCCAGCAGTTTGAAGGGGTACTACGAGCAGTACTTC; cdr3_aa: CASSLKGYYEQYF
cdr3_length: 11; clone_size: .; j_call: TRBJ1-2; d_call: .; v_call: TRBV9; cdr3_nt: TGTGCCAGCAACGGTTTCTATGGCTACACCTTC; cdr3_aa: CASNGFYGYTF
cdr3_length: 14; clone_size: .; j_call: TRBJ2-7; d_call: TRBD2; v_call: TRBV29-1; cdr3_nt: TGCAGCGCCACTGTGGGCGGGAGCTCCTACGAGCAGTACTTC; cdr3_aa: CSATVGGSSYEQYF
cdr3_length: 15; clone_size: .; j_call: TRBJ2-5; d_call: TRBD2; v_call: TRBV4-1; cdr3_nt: TGCGCCAGCAGCCAAGATCCGGGGGGGGCCGAGACCCAGTACTTC; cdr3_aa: CASSQDPGGAETQYF
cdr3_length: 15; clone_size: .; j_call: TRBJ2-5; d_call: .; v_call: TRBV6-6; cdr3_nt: TGTGCCAGCAGTTACGATATGGGCTTGGCAGAGACCCAGTACTTC; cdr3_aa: CASSYDMGLAETQYF
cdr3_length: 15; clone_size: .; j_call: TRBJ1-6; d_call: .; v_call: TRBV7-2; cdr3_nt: TGTGCCAGCAGCTTAGCGCGGGGTGGTAATTCACCCCTCCACTTT; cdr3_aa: CASSLARGGNSPLHF
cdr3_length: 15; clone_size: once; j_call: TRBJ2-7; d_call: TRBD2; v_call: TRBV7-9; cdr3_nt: TGTGCCAGCAGCCGCGGGAGGGCAGAGATGTACGAGCAGTACTTC; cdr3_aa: CASSRGRAEMYEQYF
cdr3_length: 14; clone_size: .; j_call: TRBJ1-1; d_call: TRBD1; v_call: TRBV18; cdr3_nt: TGTGCCAGCTCACCTGGGACAGCGAACACTGAAGCTTTCTTT; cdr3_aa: CASSPGTANTEAFF
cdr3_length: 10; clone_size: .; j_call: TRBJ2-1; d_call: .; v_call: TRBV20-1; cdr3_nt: TGCAGTGCTGGAGGGGATGAGCAGTTCTTC; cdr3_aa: CSAGGDEQFF
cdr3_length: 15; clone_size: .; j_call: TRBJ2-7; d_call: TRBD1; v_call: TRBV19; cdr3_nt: TGTGCCAGTAGTATCGAGGGGACAGGGACCTACGAGCAGTACTTC; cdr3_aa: CASSIEGTGTYEQYF
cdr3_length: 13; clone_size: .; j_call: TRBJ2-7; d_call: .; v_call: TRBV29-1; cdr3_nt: TGCAGCGTTGCAGGGGAGGGAGTCTACGAGCAGTACTTC; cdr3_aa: CSVAGEGVYEQYF
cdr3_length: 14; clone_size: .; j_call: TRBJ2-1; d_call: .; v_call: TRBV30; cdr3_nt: TGTGCCTGGAGTCAAGCGGTCTCCTACAATGAGCAGTTCTTC; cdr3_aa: CAWSQAVSYNEQFF
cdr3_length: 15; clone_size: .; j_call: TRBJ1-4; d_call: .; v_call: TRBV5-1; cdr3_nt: TGCGCCAGCAGCTTGGTCCGGGGGAGGAATGAAAAACTGTTTTTT; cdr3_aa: CASSLVRGRNEKLFF
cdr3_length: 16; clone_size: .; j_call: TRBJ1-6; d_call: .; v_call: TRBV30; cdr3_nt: TGTGCCTGGAGCTCATGGGGGGTCCGCCTTAATTCACCCCTCCACTTT; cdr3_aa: CAWSSWGVRLNSPLHF
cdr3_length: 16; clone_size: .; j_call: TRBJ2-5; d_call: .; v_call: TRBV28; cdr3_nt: TGTGCCAGCGCATTAGGCGGGGCCTCGATGGGGGAGACCCAGTACTTC; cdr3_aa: CASALGGASMGETQYF